A selection of T cell receptor beta chains follows, all from one sample in a study of cytomegalovirus exposure and HLA in healthy donors. TCRdb's copy holds only in-frame clones and misses some; the assay was immunoSEQ multiplex PCR. This sample carries about 110,000 clones, 65% to 80% of them seen once, and the ten largest clones take 2.5% to 3.5%. Sequencing was carried out using PBMCs. Source of these receptors: a male donor in good health and CMV-seropositive. The CDR3 runs from the conserved cysteine through the conserved F or W. D genes are given only for firm matches. Size values are once, few and many counts, or a class for expanded clones, and some rows have none.

NA	TRBV21-1	16	NA	TRBJ2-1	TGTGCCAGCAAGAGGAGGCGGACAGGGGAAAACAATGAGCAGTTCTTC	CASKRRRTGENNEQFF
NA	TRBV6-6	11	NA	TRBJ2-5	TGTGCCAGCAGCCAGAGGGAGACCCAGTACTTC	CASSQRETQYF
NA	TRBV6-6	14	few	TRBJ1-5	TGTGCCAGCAGTATGACAGATAGCAATCAGCCCCAGCATTTT	CASSMTDSNQPQHF
TRBD2	TRBV7-8	16	NA	TRBJ2-3	TGTGCCAGCGGGGGACTAGCGGGCGCCCGCCCAGATACGCAGTATTTT	CASGGLAGARPDTQYF
NA	TRBV29-1	14	NA	TRBJ2-2	TGCAGCGTTGGACCGGAAACGGGAATCGGGGAGCTGTTTTTT	CSVGPETGIGELFF
NA	TRBV5-1	15	NA	TRBJ1-1	TGCGCCAGCAGCATCAGGGGAGAGGTGAGCACTGAAGCTTTCTTT	CASSIRGEVSTEAFF
TRBD2	TRBV7-2	16	NA	TRBJ2-7	TGTGCCAGCAGCTTAGCGCCGGGACTAGCGGCCTACGAGCAGTACTTC	CASSLAPGLAAYEQYF
NA	TRBV7-3	16	NA	TRBJ2-2	TGTGCCAGCAGCTCACAAAGCAGGGGAACTACCGGGGAGCTGTTTTTT	CASSSQSRGTTGELFF
NA	TRBV11-3	15	NA	TRBJ2-1	TGTGCCAGCAGCTTATCGGGGTCTCGATACAATGAGCAGTTCTTC	CASSLSGSRYNEQFF
NA	TRBV19	16	NA	TRBJ2-6	TGTGCCAGTCCCGGAGGTAAAACGGGTGGGGCCAACGTCCTGACTTTC	CASPGGKTGGANVLTF
NA	TRBV15	13	NA	TRBJ1-4	TGTGCCACCAGCAGAGACAGAAATGAAAAACTGTTTTTT	CATSRDRNEKLFF
NA	TRBV5-1	15	NA	TRBJ2-7	TGCGCCAGCAGCCCGGCGGGTGGGTCACACTACGAGCAGTACTTC	CASSPAGGSHYEQYF
NA	TRBV6-1	11	NA	TRBJ2-1	TGTGCCTCCGGGGCCTACAATGAGCAGTTCTTC	CASGAYNEQFF
NA	TRBV15	15	NA	TRBJ1-1	TGTGCCACCAGCAGAGAGCCGGGGATGAACACTGAAGCTTTCTTT	CATSREPGMNTEAFF
TRBD1	TRBV6-1	13	NA	TRBJ2-5	TGTGCCAGCAGTCGGGACAGACAAGAGACCCAGTACTTC	CASSRDRQETQYF
TRBD1	TRBV5-1	15	NA	TRBJ2-7	TGCGCCAGCAGCCAGACGGGACAGGGACCCTACGAGCAGTACTTC	CASSQTGQGPYEQYF
NA	TRBV7-9	17	once	TRBJ1-5	TGTGCCAGCAGCCTCTACCCAACGTCCGGGGGCAATCAGCCCCAGCATTTT	CASSLYPTSGGNQPQHF
TRBD1	TRBV10-3	22	NA	TRBJ1-2	TGTGCCATCAGTGAGCGGCCCATCGCGTCGAAAATTCCCGACAGGGTTCGTTATGGCTACACCTTC	CAISERPIASKIPDRVRYGYTF
TRBD1	TRBV7-9	15	NA	TRBJ1-1	TGTGCCAGCAGCCCCGCCGGGACAGTGAACACTGAAGCTTTCTTT	CASSPAGTVNTEAFF
NA	TRBV12-5	12	NA	TRBJ2-7	TGTGCTAGTGCTCGAGACATATACGAGCAGTACTTC	CASARDIYEQYF
TRBD2	TRBV6-5	15	NA	TRBJ2-5	TGTGCCAGCAGCCACGGGGCGGGGGAGGAAGAGACCCAGTACTTC	CASSHGAGEEETQYF
TRBD1	TRBV19	15	few	TRBJ2-1	TGTGCCAGTATCGACGGGACAGGGGAGAGCAATGAGCAGTTCTTC	CASIDGTGESNEQFF
NA	TRBV15	14	NA	TRBJ1-2	TGTGCCACCAGCAGAGATAGGGGGAGCTATGGCTACCCCTTC	CATSRDRGSYGYPF
TRBD2	TRBV19	15	NA	TRBJ2-3	TGTGCCAGTGAGACCCAAGCGGGGGGGTCAGATACGCAGTATTTT	CASETQAGGSDTQYF
NA	TRBV18	15	NA	TRBJ1-1	TGTGCCAGCTCATCAACAGGGAATAAGAACACTGAAGCTTTCTTT	CASSSTGNKNTEAFF
TRBD1	TRBV5-4	14	NA	TRBJ1-1	TGTGCCAGCAGCCGCGGGACAGGGGACACTGAAGCTTTCTTT	CASSRGTGDTEAFF
NA	TRBV7-8	15	NA	TRBJ2-7	TGTGCCAGCACCCAGACAGTTACCGCTTCCTACGAGCAGTACTTC	CASTQTVTASYEQYF
TRBD1	TRBV5-1	15	NA	TRBJ1-1	TGCGCCAGCAGCCCCGGGACAGGGCCCAACACTGAAGCTTTCTTT	CASSPGTGPNTEAFF
NA	TRBV4-3	15	NA	TRBJ1-5	TGCGCCAGCAGCCTAACGGCAGGAAACAATCAGCCCCAGCATTTT	CASSLTAGNNQPQHF
NA	TRBV4-3	15	NA	TRBJ2-3	TGCGCCAGCGGGATAGGGGTCGCTAGCACAGATACGCAGTATTTT	CASGIGVASTDTQYF
NA	TRBV19	12	NA	TRBJ2-7	TGTGCATCCCGGGACAACTCCTACGAGCAGTACTTC	CASRDNSYEQYF
TRBD2	TRBV6-5	14	NA	TRBJ2-3	TGTGCCAGCAGTCGGACTAGCGGGGCTTATACGCAGTATTTT	CASSRTSGAYTQYF
TRBD2	TRBV7-2	15	NA	TRBJ2-1	TGTGCCAGCAGCCTCCAGCGGGGGGAGTACAATGAGCAGTTCTTC	CASSLQRGEYNEQFF
NA	TRBV4-3	13	few	TRBJ1-4	TGCGCCAGCCGGAAGAGGGAGGGAGAAAAACTGTTTTTT	CASRKREGEKLFF
NA	TRBV30	12	once	TRBJ2-7	TGTGCCTGGAGTGGGGGGGGGCCCGAGCAGTACTTC	CAWSGGGPEQYF
NA	TRBV9	16	NA	TRBJ2-3	TGTGCCAGCAGCGAAGACCCCACCCTCCGGGAAGATACGCAGTATTTT	CASSEDPTLREDTQYF
NA	TRBV12-5	17	NA	TRBJ2-3	TGTGCTAGTGGACGGGGGGAGGGGGGGCCAGGCACAGATACGCAGTATTTT	CASGRGEGGPGTDTQYF
NA	TRBV4-1	16	NA	TRBJ1-1	TGCGCCAGCAGCCCGGGCCGCGGGCCAATGAACACTGAAGCTTTCTTT	CASSPGRGPMNTEAFF
NA	TRBV6-5	13	NA	TRBJ1-1	TGTGCCAGCGAAGCAGGGATGAACACTGAAGCTTTCTTT	CASEAGMNTEAFF
NA	TRBV6-6	14	few	TRBJ1-5	TGTGCCAGCTCCCCGACGAGGGTAGATCAGCCCCAGAATTTT	CASSPTRVDQPQNF
NA	TRBV18	15	NA	TRBJ1-5	TGTGCCAGCTCCCCGGGGGAGAACTACAATCAGCCCCAGCATTTT	CASSPGENYNQPQHF
TRBD2	TRBV5-1	18	few	TRBJ2-7	TGCGCCAGCAGCTTGGCCTCTAGGGCTAGCGGGACGCCCTACGAGCAGTACTTC	CASSLASRASGTPYEQYF
NA	TRBV7-2	11	once	TRBJ2-7	TGTGCCAGCAGGGAGGGATACGAGCAGTACTTC	CASREGYEQYF
NA	TRBV18	16	NA	TRBJ2-7	TGTGCCAGCTCACCTTCTGGGGCCTTGCTAAGCGCTGAGCAGTACTTC	CASSPSGALLSAEQYF
NA	TRBV9	12	few	TRBJ2-1	TGTGCCAGCAGCCGGGAGTACAATGAGCAGTTCTTC	CASSREYNEQFF
TRBD2	TRBV9	14	NA	TRBJ2-3	TGTGCCAGCAGCACCGGGACTAGACAAGATACGCAGTATTTT	CASSTGTRQDTQYF
TRBD2	TRBV18	19	once	TRBJ2-7	TGTGCCAGCTCACCAGCGGGACTAGCGGCGACCAACCCTACGTGGGCCCTCAACTTC	CASSPAGLAATNPTWALNF
TRBD2	TRBV5-3	14	once	TRBJ2-1	TGTGCCAGAAGCTTGGGTTGCGGGGGCAATGAGCAGTTCTTC	CARSLGCGGNEQFF
TRBD2	TRBV15	18	few	TRBJ2-5	TGTGCCACCAGCAGAGATCGTGGAGCGGGGAGGGCCCGTGAGACCCAGTACTTC	CATSRDRGAGRARETQYF
NA	TRBV14	14	NA	TRBJ2-5	TGTGCCAGCAGCCAAGTTTCCATTGGGGCTGCACAGTACTTC	CASSQVSIGAAQYF
NA	TRBV30	16	NA	TRBJ1-2	TGTGTCTGGGCGCCCGGAACGCAGGGGTTATCATATGGCTACACCTTC	CVWAPGTQGLSYGYTF
TRBD1	TRBV6-6	16	NA	TRBJ1-1	TGTGCCAGCAGCCCGGGACAGGGGGCTTCGAACGCTGAAGCTTTCTTT	CASSPGQGASNAEAFF
TRBD2	TRBV15	21	once	TRBJ2-1	TGTGCCACCAGCAGAGGGGCCGGGGGACTAGCGGGAGGCGCCCTCGAGAATGAGCAGTTCTTC	CATSRGAGGLAGGALENEQFF
TRBD1	TRBV10-2	15	NA	TRBJ2-5	TGCGCCAGCAGTGACGGGCAGGGGGCGGGAGAGACCCAGTACTTC	CASSDGQGAGETQYF